The 10 T cell receptor beta chains below come from one sample, sequenced in a study of blood T cells in healthy people across ages. Using a J-beta primer mix together with a sample-barcoded 5' primer, a second PCR was run for 7 to 11 cycles. TCRdb re-called the 5' RACE reads with MiXCR, one entry per CDR3 protein. In the table there are 1,300,000 or so distinct CDR3 sequences, approximately 60% of which are singletons. Sequencing was done on a sample of blood. Receptor source: a man younger than 35 in good health.

The rearrangement joins TRBV6-6 to TRBJ2-1; no definite D call. The CDR3 has 12 amino acids. V was shortened by 0 bases and J by 6 bases, with 3 bases between the two germline ends. Germline V gene data show CDR1 as MNHNY and CDR2 as SVGAGI (reference sequence). CDR3 bases: TGTGCCAGCAGTTACTCTACCAATGAGCAGTTCTTC. Translated, it gives CASSYSTNEQFF.

V is TRBV4-2 and J is TRBJ2-7; D unclear. V lost 0 bases, J lost 6 bases, and 9 bases lay in between. The CDR3 is 13 residues long. CDR1 and CDR2 (germline): LGHNA, YNFKEQ. The CDR3 coding sequence is TGTGCCAGCAGCCAAGATTTGGAGCGCGAGCAGTACTTC. Translated, it gives CASSQDLEREQYF.

The V call is TRBV6-6, the J call TRBJ2-7, with D unresolved. V was cut by 6 bases and J by 2 bases, with 11 bases left in between. There are 13 residues in the CDR3. The germline V gene has CDR1 MNHNY and CDR2 SVGAGI (reference sequence). CDR3 loop: CASRSRSAYEQYF. For the CDR3, the DNA is TGTGCCAGCAGGAGCAGAAGTGCCTACGAGCAGTACTTC.

The genes are TRBV4-2 and TRBJ1-2; D unresolved. V was trimmed by 4 bases and J by 7 bases, leaving 25 bases between them. The V gene's germline CDR1 is LGHNA and CDR2 YNFKEQ. The CDR3 has 17 residues. As DNA, the CDR3 is TGTGCCAGCAGCCCGAACCGGGAAGTACTAGGATTCGGTGGCTACACCTTC. This encodes CASSPNREVLGFGGYTF.

The chain combines TRBV6-2 or TRBV6-3 with TRBJ1-1; D unclear. V shed 4 bases and J shed 5 bases, with 14 bases lying between them. This CDR3 is built from 14 residues. CDR1 and CDR2 (germline): MNHEY, SVGEGT. This CDR3 reads CASSLDNVGTEAFF. For the CDR3, the DNA is TGTGCCAGCAGTTTAGACAACGTGGGAACTGAAGCTTTCTTT.

This clonotype was recorded a few times. The CDR3: CASSLGPRAEAFF. CDR3 sequence (DNA): TGCGCCAGCAGCTTAGGACCTAGGGCTGAAGCTTTCTTT. This sequence joins TRBV5-1 and TRBJ1-1; the D is unclear. The CDR3 is made up of 13 amino acids. Between the trimmed V and J ends, which lost 2 bases and 6 bases, there was a span of 11 bases. The V gene's germline CDR1 is SGHRS and CDR2 YFSETQ.

The rearrangement joins TRBV6-1 to TRBJ2-5; maybe TRBD2 (6 bases). The CDR3 contains 17 residues. V lost 3 bases, J lost 0 bases, and 17 bases lay in between. Per germline, CDR1 MNHNS and CDR2 SASEGT. The CDR3 DNA reads TGTGCCAGCAGTGAGTGGGGGGACGGGCCATACCAAGAGACCCAGTACTTC. Encoded protein: CASSEWGDGPYQETQYF.

This clonotype was detected once. The DNA is left out, because the CDR3 cannot be placed on it with certainty; the CDR3 is given as TCRdb lists it. The chain has TRBV12-3 or TRBV12-4 and TRBJ2-4; TRBD1, the table's D call, was not compared with the DNA. The CDR3 totals 17 residues, both ends included. CDR3 amino acids: CASSLEKAGGAGNIQYF.

The chain carries TRBV5-4 and TRBJ2-1; the D gene is possibly TRBD2 (5 bases). Germline CDR1 is SGHNT and CDR2 is YYREEE (reference sequence). Trimming cost V 7 bases and J 5 bases, with 16 bases left between them. The CDR3 is made up of 14 amino acids. In nucleotides, the CDR3 is TGTGCCAGCGGACTGAGGGCGAAAAACAATGAGCAGTTCTTC. Its protein product is CASGLRAKNNEQFF.

The chain joins TRBV10-2 to TRBJ2-2; 7 bases map to TRBD1. J gave up 4 bases and V 2 bases, and 4 bases lay outside the gene matches. The CDR3 is 15 residues long. The germline V gene encodes CDR1 WSHSY and CDR2 SAAADI. This CDR3 reads CASSETGAPTGELFF. The CDR3 DNA reads as TGCGCCAGCAGTGAGACAGGGGCGCCCACCGGGGAGCTGTTTTTT.